There are a few counts of the clone carrying this T cell receptor beta chain. Antigen: not known. Unique molecular identifiers were built into the TCR beta cDNA libraries. Each CDR3 protein gets one entry after TCRdb re-called the PCR reads with MiXCR. The data hold 740,000 or so distinct CDR3 sequences, with about 57% observed a single time. Germline V gene lookup returns CDR1 KGHSH and CDR2 LQKENI. J gave up 2 bases and V 1 base, and 6 bases lay outside the gene matches. This CDR3 region has 17 residues. This sample is drawn from a study of post-analysis software for immune sequencing data. Whole-study results and caveats: In patients, about five TRBV segments were more frequent than in controls, with TRBV5-6, TRBV5-1 and TRBV20-1 among them.

The receptor's source is a girl aged 10 to 17 with multiple sclerosis. The rearrangement joins TRBV18 to TRBJ2-4; 9 bases are a match to TRBD1. The sample comprised blood. In DNA, the CDR3 is TGTGCCAGCTCACCACTTGGGACAGGGTCAACCAAAAACATTCAGTACTTC. Protein product: CASSPLGTGSTKNIQYF.